A selection of T cell receptor beta chains follows, all from one sample in a study of T cell repertoires in cytomegalovirus infection. TCRdb called the reads again in MiXCR, with one record for every CDR3 protein. The sample records approximately 200,000 distinct CDR3 sequences, 28% being singletons. Sequenced sample: PBMCs. These receptors were collected from a human donor in good health (CMV status not recorded). Some clones in this sample may be carry-over from other donors' samples. Each CDR3 is given with its conserved first and last residue. The order of the fields is V gene, J gene, D gene, clone size, CDR3 protein, CDR3 DNA. A D gene is named only where the DNA matches it firmly. Clone size is shown for a subset of rows, as once, few, many or a class of expanded clone.

V gene: TRBV11-2; J gene: TRBJ1-2; D gene: TRBD1; clone size: few; CDR3 protein: CASSPLYRGVYGYTF; CDR3 DNA: TGTGCCAGCAGCCCCCTTTACAGGGGGGTCTATGGCTACACCTTC
V gene: TRBV30; J gene: TRBJ2-5; D gene: NA; clone size: NA; CDR3 protein: CAWSVKAAETQYF; CDR3 DNA: TGTGCCTGGAGTGTAAAAGCGGCGGAGACCCAGTACTTC
V gene: TRBV7-9; J gene: TRBJ1-4; D gene: TRBD1; clone size: NA; CDR3 protein: CASSPSQGSGNEKLFF; CDR3 DNA: TGTGCCAGCAGCCCATCACAGGGGTCCGGTAATGAAAAACTGTTTTTT
V gene: TRBV4-2; J gene: TRBJ2-7; D gene: TRBD1; clone size: few; CDR3 protein: CASSTSGTGNYEQYF; CDR3 DNA: TGTGCCAGCAGCACCTCGGGGACAGGAAACTACGAGCAGTACTTC
V gene: TRBV11-2; J gene: TRBJ2-7; D gene: NA; clone size: few; CDR3 protein: CASSFIYEQYF; CDR3 DNA: TGTGCCAGCAGCTTCATCTACGAGCAGTACTTC
V gene: TRBV7-2; J gene: TRBJ1-2; D gene: NA; clone size: NA; CDR3 protein: CASSLRPGEDYGYTF; CDR3 DNA: TGTGCCAGCAGCCTTAGGCCCGGAGAGGACTATGGCTACACCTTC
V gene: TRBV12-3/TRBV12-4; J gene: TRBJ2-1; D gene: TRBD2; clone size: few; CDR3 protein: CASRASGGAYNEQFF; CDR3 DNA: TGTGCCAGCAGAGCTAGCGGGGGGGCCTACAATGAGCAGTTCTTC
V gene: TRBV27; J gene: TRBJ2-7; D gene: TRBD1; clone size: NA; CDR3 protein: CASSHRQGAIYEQYF; CDR3 DNA: TGTGCCAGCAGTCACCGACAGGGGGCAATATACGAGCAGTACTTC
V gene: TRBV6-2/TRBV6-3; J gene: TRBJ2-2; D gene: NA; clone size: few; CDR3 protein: CASSFPHGGVTGELFF; CDR3 DNA: TGTGCCAGCAGTTTCCCGCATGGAGGGGTGACCGGGGAGCTGTTTTTT
V gene: TRBV20-1; J gene: TRBJ2-3; D gene: TRBD2; clone size: NA; CDR3 protein: CSARVPSGEYTDTQYF; CDR3 DNA: TGCAGTGCTAGAGTTCCTAGCGGGGAGTACACAGATACGCAGTATTTT
V gene: TRBV5-1; J gene: TRBJ2-7; D gene: TRBD2; clone size: once; CDR3 protein: CASSLALAGAYEKYF; CDR3 DNA: TGCGCCAGCAGCTTGGCTCTAGCGGGGGCCTACGAGAAGTACTTC
V gene: TRBV20-1; J gene: TRBJ2-7; D gene: TRBD2; clone size: NA; CDR3 protein: CSAGGLAGGYEQYF; CDR3 DNA: TGCAGTGCTGGAGGACTAGCGGGGGGCTACGAGCAGTACTTC
V gene: TRBV29-1; J gene: TRBJ1-1; D gene: NA; clone size: NA; CDR3 protein: CSARIYPNTEAFF; CDR3 DNA: TGCAGCGCGAGGATCTACCCGAACACTGAAGCTTTCTTT
V gene: TRBV7-4; J gene: TRBJ2-7; D gene: NA; clone size: NA; CDR3 protein: CASSLEQGISYEQYF; CDR3 DNA: TGTGCCAGCAGCTTAGAACAGGGCATCTCCTACGAGCAGTACTTC
V gene: TRBV6-6; J gene: TRBJ1-1; D gene: NA; clone size: few; CDR3 protein: CASSPPRGAERMNTEAFF; CDR3 DNA: TGTGCCAGCAGTCCCCCGCGAGGGGCGGAAAGGATGAACACTGAAGCTTTCTTT
V gene: TRBV29-1; J gene: TRBJ1-1; D gene: NA; clone size: few; CDR3 protein: CSALVGISMNTEAFF; CDR3 DNA: TGCAGCGCCCTAGTCGGGATTTCCATGAACACTGAAGCTTTCTTT
V gene: TRBV7-2; J gene: TRBJ1-2; D gene: NA; clone size: many; CDR3 protein: CASSLTTLTRARHGYTF; CDR3 DNA: TGTGCCAGCAGCTTAACCACCCTTACAAGGGCGCGCCATGGCTACACCTTC
V gene: TRBV19; J gene: TRBJ2-2; D gene: TRBD1; clone size: NA; CDR3 protein: CASSLGTVRIGELFF; CDR3 DNA: TGTGCCAGTAGTCTCGGGACAGTCCGCATAGGGGAGCTGTTTTTT
V gene: TRBV19; J gene: TRBJ1-5; D gene: NA; clone size: NA; CDR3 protein: CASSMGFNQPQHF; CDR3 DNA: TGTGCCAGTAGTATGGGGTTCAATCAGCCCCAGCATTTT
V gene: TRBV25-1; J gene: TRBJ1-2; D gene: NA; clone size: NA; CDR3 protein: CASSEAGSRGYTF; CDR3 DNA: TGTGCCAGCAGTGAAGCAGGGTCTAGGGGCTACACCTTC
V gene: TRBV29-1; J gene: TRBJ2-7; D gene: TRBD1; clone size: once; CDR3 protein: CSVPRTGGEQYF; CDR3 DNA: TGCAGCGTGCCCCGGACAGGAGGCGAGCAGTACTTC
V gene: TRBV25-1; J gene: TRBJ2-2; D gene: TRBD1; clone size: few; CDR3 protein: CASSDGQGSTGELFF; CDR3 DNA: TGTGCCAGCAGTGATGGACAGGGGAGCACCGGGGAGCTGTTTTTT
V gene: TRBV20-1; J gene: TRBJ2-5; D gene: TRBD2; clone size: few; CDR3 protein: CSATGGVQETQYF; CDR3 DNA: TGCAGTGCTACGGGGGGGGTGCAAGAGACCCAGTACTTC
V gene: TRBV7-8; J gene: TRBJ2-1; D gene: TRBD2; clone size: many; CDR3 protein: CASRLRGGGTYNEQFF; CDR3 DNA: TGTGCCAGCAGGCTCAGGGGCGGGGGGACTTACAATGAGCAGTTCTTC
V gene: TRBV29-1; J gene: TRBJ1-2; D gene: TRBD1; clone size: NA; CDR3 protein: CSVGQGDVDYGYTF; CDR3 DNA: TGCAGCGTGGGACAGGGGGACGTAGACTATGGCTACACCTTC
V gene: TRBV7-3; J gene: TRBJ2-1; D gene: NA; clone size: once; CDR3 protein: CASSFRGGPNEQFF; CDR3 DNA: TGTGCCAGCAGCTTTCGCGGGGGCCCCAATGAGCAGTTCTTC
V gene: TRBV6-6; J gene: TRBJ2-5; D gene: NA; clone size: few; CDR3 protein: CASSYGSQETQYF; CDR3 DNA: TGTGCCAGCAGTTACGGGTCCCAAGAGACCCAGTACTTC
V gene: TRBV11-3; J gene: TRBJ2-5; D gene: TRBD1; clone size: NA; CDR3 protein: CASSSGGAGQETQYF; CDR3 DNA: TGTGCCAGCAGCTCAGGGGGCGCGGGGCAAGAGACCCAGTACTTC
V gene: TRBV12-3/TRBV12-4; J gene: TRBJ1-5; D gene: NA; clone size: few; CDR3 protein: CASSVGVDQPQHF; CDR3 DNA: TGTGCCAGCAGTGTGGGGGTTGATCAGCCCCAGCATTTT
V gene: TRBV19; J gene: TRBJ2-1; D gene: NA; clone size: few; CDR3 protein: CASGRGADGWWRDHNEQFF; CDR3 DNA: TGTGCCAGTGGCCGTGGGGCCGACGGGTGGTGGAGAGACCACAATGAGCAGTTCTTC
V gene: TRBV6-1; J gene: TRBJ1-2; D gene: NA; clone size: NA; CDR3 protein: CASRLEVSRGDGYTF; CDR3 DNA: TGTGCCAGCAGGTTGGAAGTATCGCGGGGGGATGGCTACACCTTC
V gene: TRBV4-3; J gene: TRBJ1-5; D gene: TRBD1; clone size: NA; CDR3 protein: CASSQRTGSNQPQHF; CDR3 DNA: TGCGCCAGCAGCCAGAGGACAGGGAGCAATCAGCCCCAGCATTTT
V gene: TRBV12-3/TRBV12-4; J gene: TRBJ1-6; D gene: NA; clone size: many; CDR3 protein: CASSRDGNSPLHF; CDR3 DNA: TGTGCCAGCAGCCGGGACGGTAATTCACCCCTCCACTTT
V gene: TRBV19; J gene: TRBJ2-1; D gene: TRBD1; clone size: NA; CDR3 protein: CASSASGTGDRGEQFF; CDR3 DNA: TGTGCCAGTAGTGCTTCCGGGACAGGGGATAGGGGTGAGCAGTTCTTC
V gene: TRBV6-4; J gene: TRBJ2-3; D gene: NA; clone size: few; CDR3 protein: CASSDQTGPIDTQYF; CDR3 DNA: TGTGCCAGCAGTGACCAGACAGGTCCAATAGATACGCAGTATTTT
V gene: TRBV7-2; J gene: TRBJ2-2; D gene: NA; clone size: many; CDR3 protein: CASSLAPSFTGELFF; CDR3 DNA: TGTGCCAGCAGCTTAGCGCCTTCCTTCACCGGGGAGCTGTTTTTT
V gene: TRBV6-2/TRBV6-3; J gene: TRBJ1-6; D gene: NA; clone size: few; CDR3 protein: CASSRPTVTYSPLHF; CDR3 DNA: TGTGCCAGCAGTCGCCCGACAGTAACCTATTCACCCCTCCACTTT
V gene: TRBV6-2/TRBV6-3; J gene: TRBJ2-3; D gene: TRBD2; clone size: once; CDR3 protein: CASSLTSGGVSTDTQYF; CDR3 DNA: TGTGCCAGCAGTCTGACTAGCGGGGGTGTTAGTACGGATACGCAGTATTTT